The TCR beta chain described here comes from a study of cytomegalovirus exposure and HLA in healthy donors listed by TCRdb under 2017. Some background on the complete study: In an earlier analysis of around 540 of the donors, 276 Gb of sequence data and some 100 million unique TCR beta sequences from roughly 180 million T cells were reported. All discovery cohort repertoires had been generated using a single sequencing platform. Along with the approximately 650-subject first cohort, a separate validation cohort of over a hundred different subjects was used. Donor age, sex, ethnicity and CMV serostatus were compiled together with the repertoire data. Among almost 400 genotyped donors of the cohort, an average of approximately 240,000 unique TCR beta nucleotide sequences were sequenced per donor, roughly a sixth of them non-productive. The study aimed to test whether signatures of past pathogen exposure could be identified by cataloging public T cell receptors. A later analysis re-analyzed previously published TCR beta repertoires from about 730 donors and added high-resolution HLA genotyping to study TCR occurrence patterns. Roughly 5 DR-DQ haplotypes were handled as single units for association and clustering because linkage in the cohort was strong. Among the roughly 400 genotyped donors, more than 70% belonged to the genetic ancestry cluster associated with self-reported Caucasian donors. The later analysis used no new phenotypic data to find candidate immune exposures, relying instead on TCR beta sequences and their occurrence across donors. In a later genetic analysis, genome-wide SNP genotypes for about three fifths of the roughly 670 donors were used, and that subset was treated as a discovery cohort. About 330 gigabases of sequencing data and around 80 million unique TCR sequences made up an early release that covered nearly 650 HLA-typed donors. The study used immunosequencing to profile the T cell repertoires of hundreds of subjects and linked those repertoires to cytomegalovirus serostatus. To predict cytomegalovirus infection status, the study combined high-throughput TCR immunosequencing, statistical association of individual TCRs with disease status, and machine learning. Class I and class II HLA loci were covered by the typing at four-digit resolution. In an earlier analysis of 587 of the donors, high-throughput TCR beta sequencing was used to judge whether each TCR beta V gene segment behaved as functional or pseudogenic. The number of typed donors differed by locus: about 629-630 for A, B, C, DRB1 and DQB1; 500 to 550 for DQA1; about 600 for DPA1; and roughly 470 for DPB1.

V has 3 bases trimmed and J has 7 bases trimmed; junction bases matching no gene number 10. The CDR3 measures 16 amino acids from cysteine to phenylalanine. The read is trimmed to its CDR3 DNA, 48 bases read in frame from base 1. The germline V gene gives CDR1 as SGDLS and CDR2 as YYNGEE. Library prep was done by the immunoSEQ multiplex PCR assay. A mixture of 60 forward primers for TCR Vbeta segments and 13 reverse primers for TCR Jbeta segments was used in the multiplex PCR. A multiplex PCR assay on genomic DNA amplified the CDR3 region of rearranged TCR beta genes. The amplified TCR beta libraries were sequenced on the Illumina HiSeq System as 87-base-pair reads. As for the authors' bioinformatics: A later analysis tallied approximately 87 million unique TCR beta chains across the 666 repertoires, and some 10 million of those chains were shared by two or more donors. Raw reads were error-corrected and collapsed into unique sequences by a nearest-neighbor algorithm in which closely related sequences were merged to remove PCR and sequencing errors. To assign V, D and J gene segments, CDR3 sequences were aligned to IMGT reference sequences. For a sequence to be retained, a match of at least six nucleotides to both a V gene segment and a J gene segment was required. Rearrangements were called productive when the CDR3 lacked stop codons and stayed in frame with V and J; all others were non-productive. CDR3 was defined according to IMGT convention as the region running from the second conserved V-encoded cysteine to the conserved J-encoded phenylalanine. The earlier analysis of 587 of the donors excluded sequences that lacked an unambiguous match to a single V gene segment. In an earlier analysis of around 590 of the donors, a V segment was called functional when productive rearrangements were above 56.7%, and segregating when the standard deviation between donors exceeded 5%. A statistical classification framework was developed to diagnose cytomegalovirus status using the catalog of TCR beta chain sequences. A later analysis assigned V and J genes by comparing TCR nucleotide sequences with IMGT/GENE-DB human TR gene sequences. A later analysis assigned CDR3 sequences and most-parsimonious VDJ recombination scenarios with the TCRdist pipeline. In a later analysis, every TCR beta chain was defined by the combination of its CDR3 amino acid sequence and its V-gene family, and reads without a unique V-gene family were dropped. As a way to deal with suspected cross-contamination and a sequencing artifact, a later analysis dropped 592 nucleotide sequences that were highly shared and had low generation probability. In a later analysis, a clonal expansion index was calculated for each public chain from normalized within-repertoire ranks of inferred template counts. A later analysis computed generation probabilities with a VDJ recombination model fitted to out-of-frame rearrangements, and checked the results against IGoR. Hypergeometric tests were used in a later analysis to score TCR-TCR, TCR-HLA and TCR-CMV co-occurrence, with a repertoire-size bias correction applied to the TCR pairs. A later analysis estimated false discovery rates by permuting HLA or CMV assignments 20 times. In a later analysis, co-occurring TCRs were grouped using DBSCAN, with TCRdist sequence similarity added in when clustering inside HLA-allele-positive subsets. Repertoires with fewer than 30,000 or more than 120,000 public chains were left out of co-occurrence clustering, as were five repertoires with anomalous nucleotide sharing. As stored in TCRdb, this immuneACCESS dataset retains in-frame rearrangements with V and J assigned. A fraction of the clones does not appear; measured against another copy, unresolved V genes explain less than half of the discrepancy, and the remainder lacks a known reason. V and J calls plus clone size are reproduced from that table; the DNA served to infer D and trimming. The sample has approximately 190,000 clones on record, approximately 70% of them singletons. The ten most abundant clones make up approximately 1.8% of the sample.

The cohort consisted of approximately 670 healthy bone marrow donors. Cohort members were all nominally healthy when sampled, although unrecorded immune exposures were likely present. The donor was CMV seronegative and belonged to the group of 352 seronegative cohort members. Each donor provided a peripheral blood sample, and peripheral blood mononuclear cells were used for TCR beta sequencing. The Qiagen DNeasy Blood Extraction Kit was used to extract genomic DNA from the blood cell samples. What the work shows at the level of the full study, not this receptor alone: At a false discovery rate of 0.05, a later analysis linked some 18,000 TCR beta sequences to specific HLA alleles. A later genetic analysis reported fewer N-insertions in productive TCRs among donors in an Asian-associated ancestry cluster than the roughly 700-donor mean. In a later analysis, the rate of TCR association differed among HLA loci, with DRB1 alleles having the most associated TCRs and HLA-C alleles having the fewest. In an earlier analysis of approximately 590 of the donors, most TCR beta V segments appeared in productive rearrangements about 90% or about 30% of the time, broadly matching IMGT annotations. The only immune exposure information available for the cohort was CMV serostatus. Because HLA typing was unavailable for some donors at each locus, only the typed subset was used in association tests. This cohort had only TCR beta chains sequenced, and the lack of alpha or paired-chain data limited which features could be detected. It was suggested by the authors that the approach could potentially be generalized to other disease states and immunological phenotypes. Because the 87-base-pair reads could not distinguish some IMGT-functional V segments, including TRBV6-2 and TRBV6-3, those segments were excluded. A further reported finding was that TCR beta sequences accurately predicted the HLA-A and HLA-B alleles for most subjects in the first cohort. Presence/absence analyses assumed roughly uniform sequencing depth across donors, an assumption that may not hold. V-gene and J-gene trimming of TCR beta chains was associated with a missense DCLRE1C variant in a later genetic analysis, and the association was replicated in an independent cohort. According to a later analysis, parvovirus B19, influenza, CMV and Epstein-Barr virus appeared linked to several top co-occurrence clusters. Because counts were too low, more than 15 rarely observed V segments, including chromosome 9 orphons, were excluded from the earlier analysis of 587 of the donors. Cytomegalovirus status was reported to be diagnosed by the classifier with high specificity and sensitivity in both the original and validation cohorts. Assigning TCR associations to individual alleles was difficult when HLA alleles, especially DR and DQ, strongly co-occurred. A cluster of highly shared sequence variants was judged likely to represent a technical artifact of the sequencing pipeline. The study listed around 160 TCR beta chains as associated with cytomegalovirus. While some public TCRs were present in many individuals, most TCR sequences turned up only very rarely across donors. A few of the identified cytomegalovirus-associated TCR beta chains were confirmed in vitro to be specific for cytomegalovirus antigens. Correlated functional status among segregating V segments might reflect linkage disequilibrium, but an unknown experimental factor could not be ruled out. A later analysis found that HLA-associated TCR beta chains were more clonally expanded and had lower generation probabilities than equally common non-associated chains. Most CMV-associated TCR beta chains appeared to be HLA-restricted in a later analysis, and the HLA associations seemed to be driven largely by CMV exposure.

Details on this clone: Its target antigen remains unknown. No base qualities exist here, and no much larger clone lies one base off it.

Sample: PBMCs. The chain is made from TRBV9 and TRBJ1-6; 7 middle bases align to TRBD1. The receptor was derived from a woman aged 25 to 45 in good health and CMV-seronegative. The nucleotides are TGTGCCAGCAGCGAGACGGGACAGTATATGAATTCACCCCTCCACTTT. Its amino acids are CASSETGQYMNSPLHF. Joined to the reference TRBV9 and TRBJ1-6 proteins, this CDR3 gives the full variable domain: DSGVTQTPKHLITATGQRVTLRCSPRSGDLSVYWYQQSLDQGLQFLIQYYNGEERAKGNILERFSAQQFPDLHSELNLSSLELGDSALYFCASSETGQYMNSPLHFGNGTRLTVT.